This T cell receptor beta chain stems from a study of T cell responses to AZD1222 COVID-19 vaccine. Study at large: Pooling covered second doses at about 4 or about 12 weeks. Regarding the study as a whole: Only a handful of AZD1222 recipients, more than five in all, had baseline seropositivity. White British people made up most donors, females outnumbered males, and clonal diversity was possibly underestimated. Nearly half of spike-specific TCRs reportedly target unmutated variant regions.

Notes on this clone: Its specificity is not known.

With 4 bases removed from V and 3 bases from J, the gap between germline ends came to 15 bases. Germline V gene sequence: CDR1 LNHDA, CDR2 SQIVND (reference sequence). The CDR3 consists of 15 residues. The data were produced by immunoSEQ multiplex PCR, yet TCRdb's version contains in-frame clones alone and is incomplete. The table records 75,000 to 90,000 clones, about 89% of them present only once. This chain connects TRBV19 to TRBJ1-2; D is unclear. Sequenced material: peripheral blood, taken on day 0 of AZD1222 vaccination. This clonotype originated in an adult in good health. The CDR3 region is CASSTLSAGHYGYTF. DNA of the CDR3: TGTGCCAGTAGTACCCTCTCGGCAGGTCACTATGGCTACACCTTC.